Below, 15 T cell receptor beta chains from the same sample are listed, as sequenced in a study of identical twins. TCRdb reprocessed the 5' RACE reads via MiXCR and lists one record per CDR3 protein. This table has 1.5 million to 2 million distinct CDR3 sequences, around 33% appearing once. Sequencing was performed on cord blood. Source of these receptors: a newborn girl in good health.

The rearrangement uses TRBV20-1 and TRBJ2-3; 12 nucleotides agree with TRBD2. CDR3 length equals 16 residues. Germline CDR1 is DFQATT and CDR2 is SNEGSKA (reference sequence). The J segment lost 0 bases and the V segment lost 5 bases, leaving 6 bases of the junction unmatched. This chain's CDR3 is CSAQTSGSASTDTQYF. The CDR3 bases are TGCAGTGCTCAGACTAGCGGGAGCGCTAGCACAGATACGCAGTATTTT.

The chain combines TRBV6-1 with TRBJ2-7; D not resolved. Germline V CDR1 and CDR2: MNHNS, SASEGT. V lost 4 bases and J 3 bases, leaving 10 bases between the germline ends. This CDR3 contains 13 residues. The CDR3 coding sequence is TGTGCCAGCAGTGCAGACATTTTCTACGAGCAGTACTTC. It translates to CASSADIFYEQYF.

The chain employs TRBV15 and TRBJ1-1, with 8 bases fitting TRBD1. The J segment lost 10 bases and the V segment lost 2 bases, leaving 9 bases of the junction unmatched. The CDR3 is 14 residues long. Germline assignment: CDR1 LNHNV and CDR2 YYDKDF (reference sequence). The CDR3 protein is CATSRSRQGTGAFF. As DNA, the CDR3 is TGTGCCACCAGCAGATCACGACAGGGGACGGGAGCTTTCTTT.

This chain's CDR3 is CASGYGTSGKGKNIQYF. For the CDR3, the DNA is TGTGCCAGCGGCTACGGCACTAGCGGGAAGGGCAAAAACATTCAGTACTTC. V usage is TRBV12-3 or TRBV12-4 and J usage is TRBJ2-4, with 10 bases lining up with TRBD2. Trimming took 8 bases from V and 3 from J; bases not matched to a gene: 13. There are 17 residues in the CDR3.

The gene calls are TRBV14 and TRBJ2-1, with 13 bases aligning to TRBD2. CDR1 SGHDN and CDR2 FVKESK come from the germline V gene. J was trimmed by 2 bases and V by 3 bases; bases with no gene match: 4. CDR3 size: 17 residues. CDR3 amino acids: CASSHRGLAGAYNEQFF. Written as DNA, the CDR3 is TGTGCCAGCAGCCATCGAGGACTAGCGGGAGCCTACAATGAGCAGTTCTTC.

The rearrangement joins TRBV5-6 to TRBJ2-5, with TRBD2 identical over 9 bases. This CDR3 is built from 17 residues. Losses at the gene ends were 5 bases for V and 4 bases for J; bases not matched to a gene: 15. Germline V gene lookup returns CDR1 SGHDT and CDR2 YYEEEE. The DNA for the CDR3 is TGTGCCAGCAGTTTGAGGGAGCGGGAGGAGGAGTCAGAGACCCAGTACTTC. Encoded protein: CASSLREREEESETQYF.

The chain joins TRBV7-2 to TRBJ2-1; TRBD1 matches at 9 bases. CDR3 size: 17 residues. The V segment lost 0 bases and the J segment 6 bases; nucleotides outside the gene matches: 9. The germline V gene has CDR1 SGHTA and CDR2 FQGNSA. The CDR3 loop is CASSLAFIGGQGNEQFF. The CDR3 DNA reads TGTGCCAGCAGCTTAGCGTTTATAGGGGGACAGGGCAATGAGCAGTTCTTC.

This clonotype was seen repeatedly, ten times or more. The chain combines TRBV10-3 with TRBJ1-2, with 7 bases matching TRBD1. Per germline, CDR1 ENHRY and CDR2 SYGVKD. The CDR3 spans 12 residues. With 2 bases clipped from V and 7 bases from J, the junction kept 1 base outside the gene matches. Here the CDR3 DNA reads TGTGCCATCAGTGAGGGACAGGTTGGCTACACCTTC. Translated, it gives CAISEGQVGYTF.

The chain's CDR3 is CASRFVEGGGPGYNEQFF. The CDR3 nucleotides are TGCGCCAGCAGGTTCGTAGAAGGGGGAGGGCCGGGATACAATGAGCAGTTCTTC. V usage is TRBV4-1 and J usage is TRBJ2-1; possibly TRBD2 for D (7 bases). The V end lost 6 bases, the J end lost 4 bases, and 25 bases lay between the germline ends. Per germline, CDR1 MGHRA and CDR2 YSYEKL. CDR3 length: 18 amino acids.

This clonotype was seen more than once but under ten times. The genes are TRBV11-2 and TRBJ1-1, with D perhaps matching TRBD1 (6 bases). Per the germline V gene, CDR1 is SGHAT and CDR2 is FQNNGV. This CDR3 region has 15 residues. V lost 1 base and J 6 bases, leaving 15 bases between the germline ends. This CDR3 reads CASSLAPRGAAEAFF. The CDR3 DNA sequence: TGTGCCAGCAGCTTAGCCCCACGGGGGGCAGCTGAAGCTTTCTTT. Full variable domain (outside the CDR3, taken from reference TRBV11-2 and TRBJ1-1): EAGVAQSPRYKIIEKRQSVAFWCNPISGHATLYWYQQILGQGPKLLIQFQNNGVVDDSQLPKDRFSAERLKGVDSTLKIQPAKLEDSAVYLCASSLAPRGAAEAFFGQGTRLTVV.

This clonotype was picked up a small number of times. V gene TRBV9 combines with J gene TRBJ2-7, with unresolved D. Germline CDR1 is SGDLS and CDR2 is YYNGEE. CDR3 length: 12 amino acids. V lost 6 bases, J lost 3 bases, and 10 bases lay in between. This chain's CDR3 is CASTRVVYEQYF. In DNA, the CDR3 is TGTGCCAGCACTAGGGTAGTCTACGAGCAGTACTTC. Drawing the rest from reference TRBV9 and TRBJ2-7, the complete variable domain is DSGVTQTPKHLITATGQRVTLRCSPRSGDLSVYWYQQSLDQGLQFLIQYYNGEERAKGNILERFSAQQFPDLHSELNLSSLELGDSALYFCASTRVVYEQYFGPGTRLTVT.

This clonotype was seen just once. The chain carries TRBV24-1 and TRBJ2-5, with D possibly matching TRBD2 (6 bases). The CDR3 consists of 16 residues. The V and J ends lost 3 bases and 11 bases respectively, with 24 bases between them. The V gene's germline CDR1 is KGHDR and CDR2 SFDVKD. The CDR3 protein is CATSDVGLAAYNEQYF. CDR3 nucleotides: TGTGCCACCAGTGATGTGGGACTGGCAGCCTACAATGAGCAGTACTTC.

This chain connects TRBV20-1 to TRBJ2-3; D unclear. Per the germline V gene, CDR1 is DFQATT and CDR2 is SNEGSKA (reference sequence). V lost 6 bases and J lost 3, with 10 bases in between. The CDR3 is 12 residues long. The CDR3 loop reads CSAEKGTDTQYF. The CDR3 DNA is TGCAGTGCGGAGAAAGGGACAGATACGCAGTATTTT.

This clonotype was recorded a few times. J is TRBJ1-5 and V is TRBV2; D unresolved. V lost 0 bases and J lost 5, with 8 bases in between. This CDR3 has 14 amino acids. The germline gives CDR1 SNHLY, CDR2 FYNNEI. This chain's CDR3 is CASSEAGRYQPQHF. CDR3 sequence (DNA): TGTGCCAGCAGTGAAGCAGGACGGTATCAGCCCCAGCATTTT.

This clonotype turned up a few times. This sequence joins TRBV29-1 and TRBJ2-5; the D call may be TRBD1 or TRBD2 (5 bases each). The CDR3 loop spans 13 amino acids. Germline CDR1 SQVTM, CDR2 ANQGSEA. V was pared by 7 bases and J by 5 bases, with 17 bases between. The DNA of the CDR3 is TGCAGCGCTCAGGGCCCGCCGGGGGAGACCCAGTACTTC. Protein product: CSAQGPPGETQYF.